This T cell receptor beta chain is drawn from a study of cytotoxic CD8 clonotypes in ibrutinib-treated CLL (dated by TCRdb to the early 2020s). About the study as a whole: The cohort was composed of around twelve relapsed/refractory and roughly 16 treatment-naive patients; IGHV unmutated status was identified in around 17 patients. Longitudinal samples were available for about 30% of the 86 trial participants. Response samples were obtained after a median of approximately 12 months of treatment, with a range of roughly 6 to 40 months. Responses were partial in some 24 patients and complete in 2; after median about 5.5 years follow-up, approximately 15 stayed in remission and some twelve progressed. On average, each sample had 255,043 productive templates and more than 75,000 productive rearrangements. Patients were still on ibrutinib when every remission and progressive disease sample was collected. Cryopreserved peripheral blood mononuclear cells were obtained prior to treatment, at the time of response, and at either disease progression or sustained remission. Points the paper makes about the study in general: Baseline clonality was found to be higher than that of age-matched healthy donors and was strongly correlated with circulating CD8+ T-cell counts. Sampling times were not matched between sustained-remission and progressing patients, and lymph node repertoires were not studied. Public clonotypes were found to be uncommon and were observed to contract or remain stable during treatment; the increase in clonality was shown to reflect expansion of private clonotypes at ibrutinib response. At ibrutinib response clonality went up, during sustained remission it held steady, and at progression it dropped back toward baseline.

The goal of deep resolution MiSeq sequencing was a depth between 1 in 1 million and 1 in 200,000 T cells, and coverage averaged 10x per clonotype. TCR beta libraries were generated with the immunoSEQ hsTCRB Kit. The published analysis was carried out like this. Data were analyzed with ImmunoSEQ Data Assistant and ImmunoSEQ Analyzer, with V, D and J genes assigned per IMGT definitions. Clonality, which ranges from 0 to 1, was calculated as one minus the normalized Shannon entropy of productive rearrangement frequencies. Only overrepresented clonotypes making up at least 0.05% of each patient's repertoire were included in the public clonotype analysis. Thirteen repertoires from age-matched healthy donors, obtained from immuneACCESS, served as clonality controls. TCRdb limited this immuneACCESS table to in-frame rearrangements with V and J called. A share of clones is missing; checked studies link under half to unresolved V genes, and the rest is unexplained. That table is the source of V, J and clone size, and D and trimming were worked out from the DNA. The sample table contains under 150,000 clones; only one count was recorded for around 82% of them. Of the sample, 7.5% to 8% falls within the top ten clones.

For TCR beta library preparation, 1.5 to 2.5 micrograms of genomic DNA were extracted from the cryopreserved PBMCs. Longitudinal blood samples from CLL patients on ibrutinib monotherapy were analyzed using high-throughput TCR beta sequencing. Patients were enrolled in a phase 2 open-label single-center ibrutinib monotherapy trial. V ends up 4 bases short and J 5 bases short, with an unmatched junction base count of 10. Inclusive of the bounding cysteine and phenylalanine, the CDR3 is 16 residues long. This entry keeps only the CDR3 DNA: 48 bases, framed from base 1. The germline V gene specifies SGHRS as CDR1 and YFSETQ as CDR2. This clone occurred once. Its antigen is currently not known. Per-base quality was not reported, and no clone a single base away is much larger than it.

Sequencing used PBMCs, obtained after 36 months of ibrutinib treatment. The receptor was derived from a human donor with chronic lymphocytic leukemia. The rearrangement combines TRBV5-1 with TRBJ2-1; TRBD2 matches 9 bases in the middle. The CDR3: CASSPAGGSPHNEQFF. The nucleotide sequence reads as follows: TGCGCCAGCAGCCCAGCGGGAGGAAGCCCGCACAATGAGCAGTTCTTC.